This entry describes one T cell receptor beta chain. Its antigen is unidentified. Germline-derived CDR1 and CDR2 are SEHNR and FQNEAQ (reference sequence). The CDR3 consists of 14 residues. With 5 bases removed from V and 5 bases from J, the gap between germline ends came to 15 bases. This record belongs to a study of T cell responses to AZD1222 COVID-19 vaccine. Study results and caveats: Seropositive AZD1222 recipients at baseline numbered only six or seven. Vaccination with two AZD1222 doses was followed by a rise in Spike-specific TCR breadth and depth. Without day 14 samples, only post-peak T cell repertoires were studied. As reported, nearly half of all spike-specific TCRs target variant regions that are unmutated.

Measured with immunoSEQ multiplex PCR; TCRdb has only the in-frame clones, and not every one. The sample shows under 110,000 clones, around 87% of them seen only once. The chain joins TRBV7-9 to TRBJ1-1; D is undetermined. The TCR was taken from an adult who received the AZD1222 COVID-19 vaccine. Sample: peripheral blood, taken 28 days after the second AZD1222 dose. Here the CDR3 DNA reads TGTGCCAGCAGCCCACAGTCTACCGGGACTGAAGCTTTCTTT. It encodes CASSPQSTGTEAFF.